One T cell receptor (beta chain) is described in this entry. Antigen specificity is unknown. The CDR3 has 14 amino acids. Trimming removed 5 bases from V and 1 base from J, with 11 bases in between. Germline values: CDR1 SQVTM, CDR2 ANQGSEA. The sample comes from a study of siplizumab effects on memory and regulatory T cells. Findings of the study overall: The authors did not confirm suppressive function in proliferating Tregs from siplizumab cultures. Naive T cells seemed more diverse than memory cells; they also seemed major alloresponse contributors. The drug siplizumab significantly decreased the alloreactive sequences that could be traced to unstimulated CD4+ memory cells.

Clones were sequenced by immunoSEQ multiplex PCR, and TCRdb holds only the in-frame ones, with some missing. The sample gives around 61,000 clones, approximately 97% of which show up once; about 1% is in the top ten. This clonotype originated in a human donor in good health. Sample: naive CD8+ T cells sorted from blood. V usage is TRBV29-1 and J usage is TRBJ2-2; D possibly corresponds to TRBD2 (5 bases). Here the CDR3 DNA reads TGCAGCGTTTCCCGAGGGCTGAACACCGGGGAGCTGTTTTTT. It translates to CSVSRGLNTGELFF.